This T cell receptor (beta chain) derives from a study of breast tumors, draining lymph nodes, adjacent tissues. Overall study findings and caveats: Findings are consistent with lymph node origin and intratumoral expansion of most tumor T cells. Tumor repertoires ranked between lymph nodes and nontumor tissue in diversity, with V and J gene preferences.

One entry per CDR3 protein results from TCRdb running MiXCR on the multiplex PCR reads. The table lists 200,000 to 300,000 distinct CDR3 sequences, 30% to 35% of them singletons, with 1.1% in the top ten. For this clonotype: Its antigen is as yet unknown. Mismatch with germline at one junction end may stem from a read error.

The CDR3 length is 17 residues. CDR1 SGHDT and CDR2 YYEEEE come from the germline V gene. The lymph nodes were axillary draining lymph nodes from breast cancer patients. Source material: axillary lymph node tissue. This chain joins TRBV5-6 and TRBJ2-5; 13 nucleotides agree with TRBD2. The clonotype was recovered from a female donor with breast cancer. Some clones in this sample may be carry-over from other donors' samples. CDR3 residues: CAGSSPGTSGIRETQYF. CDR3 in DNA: TGTGCCGGCAGCAGCCCGGGGACTAGCGGGATCCGGGAGACCCAGTACTTC.